Listed here are 14 T cell receptor beta chains from one sample, sequenced in a study of T-cell reconstitution after alpha-beta-depleted transplantation in children. Unique molecular identifiers tagged the TCRbeta library. TCRdb passed the PCR reads through MiXCR, listing each CDR3 protein once. The sample includes some 600,000 distinct CDR3 sequences, about 15% of them seen just once. This material consisted of PBMCs from the stem cell graft donor, taken from the stem cell graft. The receptor source for this set is a human donor who donated a stem cell graft to a child with acute myeloid leukemia.

The chain has TRBV3-1 and TRBJ1-1; D remains unclear. The CDR3 totals 13 residues. Germline V lookup: CDR1 LGHDT, CDR2 YNNKEL (reference sequence). The V end lost 1 base, the J end lost 4 bases, and 7 bases lay between the germline ends. The CDR3 DNA follows: TGTGCCAGCAGCCAAGGGCGGGTCACTGAAGCTTTCTTT. Translated, it gives CASSQGRVTEAFF.

The chain recombines TRBV5-1 with TRBJ2-4; 7 nucleotides match TRBD2. CDR1 is SGHRS and CDR2 is YFSETQ in the germline V gene. This CDR3 has 14 amino acids. After removal of 3 bases from V and 0 bases from J, the junction contained 0 bases not matched to a gene. In nucleotides, the CDR3 is TGCGCCAGCAGCTGGGAGGGAGCCAAAAACATTCAGTACTTC. It encodes CASSWEGAKNIQYF.

As to this clonotype: A junction boundary mismatches the germline segment, possibly from a read error. This chain links TRBV12-3 or TRBV12-4 with TRBJ2-7; D is unclear. This CDR3 region has 16 residues. The CDR3 protein is CASSQRTDSRSSEQYF. DNA of the CDR3: TGTGCCAGCAGCCAGAGGACGGATTCCCGGTCCTCCGAGCAGTACTTC.

The V and J genes are TRBV5-1 and TRBJ1-6, with a tentative D call TRBD1 (6 bases). This CDR3 contains 15 residues. The V end was cut by 1 base, the J end by 9 bases, with 14 bases between. From germline, CDR1 is SGHRS and CDR2 YFSETQ. CDR3 bases: TGCGCCAGCAGCTTGATCGGGGGGCCCGGTTCACCCCTCCACTTT. Translated, it gives CASSLIGGPGSPLHF.

There are many counts of this clonotype. This chain connects TRBV5-5 to TRBJ2-7; D is unclear. V was pared by 4 bases and J by 0 bases, with 11 bases between. This CDR3 is built from 14 residues. Germline CDR1 SGHKS, CDR2 YYEKEE (reference sequence). The CDR3 DNA follows: TGTGCCAGCAGCGGTGGGTTAAACTCCTACGAGCAGTACGTC. Translated: CASSGGLNSYEQYV.

The sample holds many counts of this clonotype. The chain employs TRBV10-3 and TRBJ1-6; TRBD1 is a possible D gene (5 bases). The CDR3 covers 14 residues. CDR1 and CDR2 (germline): ENHRY, SYGVKD. The V end lost 8 bases, the J end lost 8 bases, and 16 bases lay between the germline ends. CDR3 sequence: CAISSGRVDSPLHF. Written as DNA, the CDR3 is TGTGCCATCTCCTCGGGGCGGGTCGATTCACCCCTCCACTTT.

This clonotype showed up just a few times. The rearrangement uses TRBV5-1 and TRBJ1-4; 7 bases are shared with TRBD1. The CDR3 contains 12 residues. V lost 0 bases to trimming and J lost 12 bases; unmatched junction nucleotides: 2. CDR1 is SGHRS, CDR2 YFSETQ, per germline. Here the CDR3 DNA reads TGCGCCAGCAGCTTGGCCGGACAGGAACTGTTTTTT. Translated, it gives CASSLAGQELFF.

The sample holds many counts of this clonotype. This chain links TRBV20-1 with TRBJ2-3; 9 bases match TRBD2. Germline trimming cut 4 bases from V and 2 bases from J; bases unmatched to any gene: 7. Germline-derived CDR1 and CDR2 are DFQATT and SNEGSKA (reference sequence). This CDR3 has 15 residues. CDR3 sequence (DNA): TGCAGTGCTACCGGCCTAGCGGGGCACACAGATACGCAGTATTTT. This sequence encodes CSATGLAGHTDTQYF.

V and J are TRBV7-2 and TRBJ1-6, with TRBD1 identical over 12 bases. CDR3 length: 16 amino acids. The V gene's germline CDR1 is SGHTA and CDR2 FQGNSA. Trimming at V came to 3 bases and at J to 10 bases, leaving 7 bases not matched to a gene. CDR3 DNA sequence: TGTGCCAGCAGCTTCGATTGGGACAGGGGGCGATCACCCCTCCACTTT. It specifies CASSFDWDRGRSPLHF.

V gene TRBV6-1 combines with J gene TRBJ2-7; a weak D match, TRBD2 (7 bases). This CDR3 spans 13 amino acids. Germline V gene lookup returns CDR1 MNHNS and CDR2 SASEGT. V lost 1 base and J 6 bases, leaving 10 bases between the germline ends. The CDR3 spells CASSEGGGPEQYV. The CDR3 nucleotides are TGTGCCAGCAGTGAAGGGGGGGGCCCCGAGCAGTACGTC.

The chain is built from TRBV25-1 and TRBJ2-7, with TRBD2 matching over 7 bases. Losses at the gene ends were 7 bases for V and 1 base for J; bases not matched to a gene: 16. CDR1 is MGHDK, CDR2 SYGVNS, per germline. The CDR3 is 17 residues long. This CDR3 is CASNPVTSWRGSYEQYV. The CDR3 DNA is TGTGCCAGCAATCCCGTGACTAGCTGGCGTGGATCCTACGAGCAGTACGTC.

Concerning this clonotype itself: This may be a read error: a much more frequent sequence differs by one nucleotide. This chain uses TRBV12-3 or TRBV12-4 with TRBJ2-7, with D unclear. The CDR3 is 12 residues long. Deletions cut 11 bases from V and 10 bases from J, with 21 bases between. CDR3 residues: CASHGGMSDQYF. CDR3 nucleotides: TGTGCCTCCCACGGTGGAATGAGCGACCAGTACTTC.

J is TRBJ2-3 and V is TRBV5-1; weak D call: TRBD2 (6 bases). The germline CDR1 and CDR2 sequences are SGHRS and YFSETQ. Trimming shortened V by 4 bases and J by 12 bases, and 18 bases separated the two germline ends. This CDR3 is built from 13 residues. CDR3 loop: CASSKFPGLSQYF. Written as DNA, the CDR3 is TGCGCCAGCAGCAAGTTCCCGGGACTGAGTCAGTATTTT.

V usage is TRBV15 and J usage is TRBJ2-1; perhaps TRBD2 as D (6 bases). The CDR3 totals 15 residues. V lost 1 base to trimming and J lost 0 bases, with 7 bases between them. Per the germline V gene, CDR1 is LNHNV and CDR2 is YYDKDF (reference sequence). This CDR3 is CATSRAGDSYNEQFF. In DNA form, the CDR3 reads TGTGCCACCAGCAGAGCGGGGGACTCCTACAATGAGCAGTTCTTC. Full variable domain (outside the CDR3, taken from reference TRBV15 and TRBJ2-1): DAMVIQNPRYQVTQFGKPVTLSCSQTLNHNVMYWYQQKSSQAPKLLFHYYDKDFNNEADTPDNFQSRRPNTSFCFLDIRSPGLGDTAMYLCATSRAGDSYNEQFFGPGTRLTVL.